This T cell receptor (beta chain) was captured by sequencing in a study of CD8+CD57+ T cells in acquired aplastic anemia. Study background: The sorted CD4+ and CD8+ cells yielded an average around 3 ug of DNA.

For CDR3 and TCR beta VDJ profiling, genomic DNA was the template used. TCRdb re-derived calls from the reads in MiXCR, one entry per CDR3 protein. The sample lists about 220,000 distinct CDR3 sequences; about 37% were seen once. Note on this clonotype: Antigen unknown.

Germline-derived CDR1 and CDR2 are WNHNN and SYGVQD (reference sequence). Trimming removed 7 bases from V and 0 bases from J, with 16 bases in between. The CDR3 totals 16 residues. Study conclusions and caveats: Sharing between patients and controls was observed for over 25 CD8+ CDR3 sequences. In CD8+ cells, Simpson's diversity showed no significant difference between patients and controls.

Source material: sorted CD4+, CD8+, or CD8+CD57+ T cells (not recorded which) from PBMCs. V usage is TRBV10-1 and J usage is TRBJ1-5, with D possibly TRBD1 on 5 matching bases. This receptor was obtained from a human donor in good health, serving as a control. As DNA, the CDR3 is TGCGCCAGCACGATCGACCGGGGGGATAGCAATCAGCCCCAGCATTTT. This gives the protein CASTIDRGDSNQPQHF.